Listed here are 32 T cell receptor beta chains from one sample, sequenced in a study of T cells in Graves' hyperthyroidism and ophthalmopathy. There were TCR beta CDR3 regions amplified from RNA transcripts. In the first-round RT-PCR of the TCR CDR3, the HTBI primer set was used. MiXCR, run by TCRdb on the multiplex PCR reads, gives a single entry per CDR3 protein. The table shows around 450,000 distinct CDR3 sequences, with 15% to 19% occurring only once. Sequenced material: blood. These receptors originate from a woman between 18 and 29 years old with Graves' hyperthyroidism.

The chain couples TRBV10-2 to TRBJ2-5; TRBD2 aligns across 11 bases. Looked up from germline, CDR1 is WSHSY and CDR2 is SAAADI. CDR3 size: 18 residues. The V gene end was trimmed by 2 bases and the J gene end by 4 bases; junction bases not matched to a gene: 12. The CDR3: CASSERLSTSGRRETQYF. In nucleotides, the CDR3 is TGCGCCAGCAGTGAGAGATTGAGTACTAGCGGGAGAAGAGAGACCCAGTACTTC.

This chain joins TRBV5-8 and TRBJ1-2, with D hard to call. Germline V CDR1 and CDR2: SGHTS, YDEGEE. There are 14 residues in the CDR3. Trimming removed 4 bases at V and 0 bases at J, with 10 bases between. Written as DNA, the CDR3 is TGTGCCAGCAGCGTCTTATGGTCTAACTATGGCTACACCTTC. Its translation is CASSVLWSNYGYTF.

Of note for this clonotype: A single base separates this from a much larger clone, so it may be a read error. The chain links TRBV29-1 to TRBJ2-1, with TRBD2 matching 9 bases. Germline V lookup: CDR1 SQVTM, CDR2 ANQGSEA. This CDR3 comprises 14 residues. The CDR3 spells CSVAGASGNNEQLF. CDR3 DNA sequence: TGCAGCGTTGCGGGGGCTAGCGGGAATAATGAGCAGCTCTTC.

This chain links TRBV4-1 with TRBJ2-7; perhaps TRBD1 as D (5 bases). Looked up from germline, CDR1 is MGHRA and CDR2 is YSYEKL. V was shortened by 0 bases and J by 3 bases, with 12 bases between the two germline ends. This CDR3 comprises 15 residues. The CDR3 reads CASSQDRGQNYEQYF. Written as DNA, the CDR3 is TGCGCCAGCAGCCAAGATAGAGGACAAAACTACGAGCAGTACTTC.

The chain combines TRBV11-2 with TRBJ2-7; 12 positions match TRBD2. The CDR3 length is 14 residues. V was pared by 6 bases and J by 4 bases, with 4 bases of the junction left unmatched. Germline CDR1 SGHAT, CDR2 FQNNGV. The CDR3, as DNA: TGTGCCAGCAGATGGACTAGCGGGACATACGAGCAGTACTTC. Protein sequence: CASRWTSGTYEQYF.

In its sample, this clonotype was seen a few times. The chain links TRBV3-1 to TRBJ1-5, with D unclear. Trimming took off 1 base at V and 11 bases at J, with 15 bases between the two ends. Germline-derived CDR1 and CDR2 are LGHDT and YNNKEL (reference sequence). CDR3 length: 14 residues. The CDR3, as DNA: TGTGCCAGCAGCCAAGGTGCGGCAGCTCTATCCCAGCATTTT. It is translated as CASSQGAAALSQHF.

This clonotype was picked up a small number of times. CDR3: CASSFSQYEQYF. CDR3 DNA: TGTGCCAGCAGCTTTTCCCAGTACGAGCAGTACTTC. This chain connects TRBV7-2 to TRBJ2-7; D is unclear. Germline CDR1 and CDR2: SGHTA and FQGNSA. The CDR3 loop spans 12 amino acids. Between the trimmed V and J ends, which lost 3 bases and 4 bases, there was a span of 7 bases.

This clonotype appeared many times. The chain recombines TRBV3-1 with TRBJ1-2; the D gene is possibly TRBD1 (5 bases). Trimming took off 3 bases at V and 4 bases at J, with 12 bases between the two ends. CDR1 and CDR2 (germline): LGHDT, YNNKEL (reference sequence). The CDR3 covers 14 residues. Here the CDR3 reads CASSQGGLTYGYTF. For the CDR3, the DNA is TGTGCCAGCAGCCAGGGGGGACTGACCTATGGCTACACCTTC.

This clonotype appeared many times. The chain links TRBV12-3 or TRBV12-4 to TRBJ2-5; 7 bases are shared with TRBD1. The CDR3 sequence is 13 residues long. The J segment lost 5 bases and the V segment lost 5 bases, leaving 5 bases of the junction unmatched. The CDR3 DNA is TGTGCCAGCAGTCGACAGGGCGTGGAGACCCAGTACTTC. Its protein product is CASSRQGVETQYF.

This clonotype was counted once. The rearrangement uses TRBV11-2 and TRBJ2-7; D ambiguous. Germline V gene data show CDR1 as SGHAT and CDR2 as FQNNGV. The CDR3 contains 13 residues. The germline V and J ends were trimmed by 6 bases and 3 bases, with 12 bases remaining between them. Here the CDR3 DNA reads TGTGCCAGCAGTTTGATACTGTTCTACGAGCAGTACTTC. Translating it yields CASSLILFYEQYF.

Many counts were recorded for this clonotype. The V gene is TRBV11-2, the J gene TRBJ1-4; D remains unclear. Trimming left V 2 bases short and J 3 bases short, with 10 bases between. Germline V gene data show CDR1 as SGHAT and CDR2 as FQNNGV. CDR3 length equals 15 residues. As DNA, the CDR3 is TGTGCCAGCAGCTTAAGTACCTCAGCTAATGAAAAACTGTTTTTT. Residues: CASSLSTSANEKLFF.

This clonotype appeared many times. This sequence joins TRBV20-1 and TRBJ2-3; 10 bases are a match to TRBD2. The CDR3 is 16 residues long. Germline values: CDR1 DFQATT, CDR2 SNEGSKA (reference sequence). Germline trimming cut 1 base from V and 2 bases from J; bases unmatched to any gene: 6. The CDR3 loop is CSARVFSGRNTDTQYF. The CDR3 DNA sequence: TGCAGTGCTAGAGTATTTAGCGGGAGGAACACAGATACGCAGTATTTT.

The genes are TRBV14 and TRBJ1-1, with TRBD1 matching over 11 bases. This CDR3 has 14 amino acids. V trimming: 6 bases; J trimming: 10 bases; junction bases outside the gene matches: 10. Germline values: CDR1 SGHDN, CDR2 FVKESK. The CDR3 DNA follows: TGTGCCAGCAGGCCCGGGACAGGGGGAGGTGGAGCTTTCTTT. As protein: CASRPGTGGGGAFF. The complete variable domain, with remaining parts taken from reference TRBV14 and TRBJ1-1, reads EAGVTQFPSHSVIEKGQTVTLRCDPISGHDNLYWYRRVMGKEIKFLLHFVKESKQDESGMPNNRFLAERTGGTYSTLKVQPAELEDSGVYFCASRPGTGGGGAFFGQGTRLTVV.

This clonotype was seen ten or more times. The chain is built from TRBV12-3 or TRBV12-4 and TRBJ2-1; D might be TRBD1 or TRBD2, each matching 5 bases. Deletions cut 6 bases from V and 3 bases from J, with 15 bases between. The CDR3 runs 15 residues. This CDR3 reads CASRPGHPLYNEQFF. The DNA for the CDR3 is TGTGCCAGCAGGCCGGGGCACCCCCTCTACAATGAGCAGTTCTTC.

This clonotype was seen a few times. One junction end does not reproduce the germline sequence, and a read error may be involved. The J gene is TRBJ2-7, the V gene TRBV7-9, with D perhaps matching TRBD2 (6 bases). Germline V gene lookup returns CDR1 SEHNR and CDR2 FQNEAQ (reference sequence). The length of the CDR3 is 15 residues. CDR3 loop: CASGLGGTLSYEQYF. Here the CDR3 DNA reads TGTGCCAGCGGCTTAGGAGGGACTTTGTCGTACGAGCAGTACTTC.

This CDR3 is CSATVGEQYF. The CDR3 DNA reads as TGCAGCGCTACCGTCGGCGAGCAGTACTTC. The chain employs TRBV29-1 and TRBJ2-7; no clear D. Trimming shortened V by 7 bases and J by 6 bases, and 10 bases separated the two germline ends. The CDR3 is 10 residues long. From germline, CDR1 is SQVTM and CDR2 ANQGSEA.

This clonotype was detected a few times. V usage is TRBV12-3 or TRBV12-4 and J usage is TRBJ1-5, with D tentatively TRBD1 (5 bases). Trimming left V 0 bases short and J 7 bases short, with 10 bases between. This CDR3 is built from 14 residues. In DNA form, the CDR3 reads TGTGCCAGCAGTTTAGCAGGGGATTACCAGCCCCAGCATTTT. It is translated as CASSLAGDYQPQHF.

The chain recombines TRBV4-3 with TRBJ2-3, with TRBD1 identical over 7 bases. Germline CDR1 and CDR2: LGHNA and YSLEER. The V segment lost 3 bases and the J segment 3 bases; nucleotides outside the gene matches: 12. The CDR3 has 17 residues. The CDR3 region has the DNA TGCGCCAGCAGCCAGGATCGAGGCAGGGGGTTGACAGATACGCAGTATTTT. Translated: CASSQDRGRGLTDTQYF.

This clonotype has a count of ten or more. The chain carries TRBV5-1 and TRBJ1-1; no clear D. Germline lookup yields CDR1 SGHRS and CDR2 YFSETQ. Trimming left V 0 bases short and J 4 bases short, with 10 bases between. CDR3 length equals 14 residues. CDR3 amino acids: CASSLGQSSTEAFF. The CDR3 nucleotides read TGCGCCAGCAGCTTGGGGCAGTCCAGCACTGAAGCTTTCTTT.

In this sample, this clonotype turned up many times. The gene calls are TRBV2 and TRBJ2-3, with D possibly called TRBD1 or TRBD2 (5 bases each). Trimming removed 3 bases at V and 4 bases at J, with 8 bases between. The CDR3 covers 13 residues. Per the germline V gene, CDR1 is SNHLY and CDR2 is FYNNEI. CDR3 sequence: CASSEGPADTQYF. The DNA for the CDR3 is TGTGCCAGCAGTGAGGGACCAGCAGATACGCAGTATTTT.

This clonotype has a count of ten or more. The chain is built from TRBV7-2 and TRBJ2-7, with D unresolved. V was cut by 2 bases and J by 0 bases, with 8 bases left in between. The CDR3 runs 14 residues. Germline V gene lookup returns CDR1 SGHTA and CDR2 FQGNSA. CDR3 DNA: TGTGCCAGCAGCTTATCGCCGAGCTCCTACGAGCAGTACTTC. Amino acid sequence: CASSLSPSSYEQYF.

This clonotype showed up many times. The V gene is TRBV2, the J gene TRBJ2-7, with 8 nucleotides matching TRBD1. With 4 bases clipped from V and 6 bases from J, the junction kept 8 bases outside the gene matches. Germline CDR1 reads SNHLY; CDR2 reads FYNNEI. CDR3 length equals 14 residues. The CDR3 loop reads CASSVGQGGGEQYF. Written as DNA, the CDR3 is TGTGCCAGCAGTGTTGGACAGGGTGGGGGCGAGCAGTACTTC.

This clonotype was seen a few times. This chain uses TRBV20-1 with TRBJ1-1; TRBD1 agrees at 8 bases. Looked up from germline, CDR1 is DFQATT and CDR2 is SNEGSKA (reference sequence). The CDR3 is 12 amino acids. With 5 bases clipped from V and 9 bases from J, the junction kept 8 bases outside the gene matches. The CDR3 nucleotides read TGCAGTGCTTCCGGGACAGGAAGAAAAGCTTTCTTT. Protein sequence: CSASGTGRKAFF.

This clonotype was found many times. The chain has TRBV11-1 and TRBJ1-1; no clear D. V dropped 1 base and J dropped 7 bases, with 7 bases sitting between them. In germline, CDR1 is SGHAT, CDR2 FQDESV (reference sequence). The length of the CDR3 is 12 residues. This CDR3 is CASSLDFSEAFF. CDR3 nucleotide sequence: TGTGCCAGCAGCTTAGATTTCAGTGAAGCTTTCTTT.

This clonotype has ten or more counts. J is TRBJ2-3 and V is TRBV24-1; D gene uncertain. The CDR3 is 12 amino acids. V dropped 1 base and J dropped 2 bases, with 0 bases sitting between them. Germline V CDR1 and CDR2: KGHDR, SFDVKD. The CDR3 DNA sequence: TGTGCCACCAGTGATTTCACAGATACGCAGTATTTT. Translated, it gives CATSDFTDTQYF.

This clonotype has ten or more counts. This rearrangement joins TRBV7-2 to TRBJ2-1, with 8 positions matching TRBD2. Germline CDR1 and CDR2: SGHTA and FQGNSA. There are 15 residues in the CDR3. J lost 4 bases, V lost 5 bases, and 7 bases had no gene match. The CDR3: CASSPSSGPYNEQFF. The CDR3 bases are TGTGCCAGCAGCCCCTCTAGCGGGCCATACAATGAGCAGTTCTTC.

The sample holds many counts of this clonotype. CDR3 nucleotide sequence: TGCGCCAGCAGCGTCGCGAACAGGGCAAATGAGCAGTTCTTC. This translates into CASSVANRANEQFF. The chain combines TRBV4-1 with TRBJ2-1, with D possibly being TRBD1 (6 bases). Per germline, CDR1 MGHRA and CDR2 YSYEKL. The CDR3 contains 14 residues. V was pared by 5 bases and J by 7 bases, with 15 bases between.

This clonotype was seen many times. The chain carries TRBV28 and TRBJ2-3; D might be TRBD1 (5 bases). CDR1 is MDHEN and CDR2 is SYDVKM in the germline V gene. The CDR3 runs to 21 residues. V was shortened by 5 bases and J by 0 bases, with 30 bases between the two germline ends. The CDR3 loop reads CASSPLTAPQGPVPSTDTQYF. CDR3 coding DNA: TGTGCCAGCAGTCCCTTGACAGCCCCGCAGGGTCCCGTACCTAGCACAGATACGCAGTATTTT.

This clonotype was seen repeatedly, ten times or more. The rearrangement links TRBV3-1 to TRBJ2-7; D not resolved. V was shortened by 0 bases and J by 4 bases, with 7 bases between the two germline ends. The CDR3 consists of 13 residues. Looked up from germline, CDR1 is LGHDT and CDR2 is YNNKEL (reference sequence). CDR3: CASSQDNFYEQYF. The CDR3, as DNA: TGTGCCAGCAGCCAAGACAACTTTTACGAGCAGTACTTC.

This clonotype was counted a few times. The CDR3 coding sequence is TGTGCCAGCACCCCAGGGGTGACGTACGAGCAGTACTTC. Its protein is CASTPGVTYEQYF. V is TRBV7-2 and J is TRBJ2-7; D possibly corresponds to TRBD1 (6 bases). The CDR3 contains 13 residues. CDR1 and CDR2 from the germline V gene are SGHTA and FQGNSA. V gave up 7 bases and J gave up 4 bases, with 14 bases separating them.

This clonotype was seen a few times. The chain employs TRBV7-2 and TRBJ1-1; D might be TRBD1 (5 bases). Germline V gene sequence: CDR1 SGHTA, CDR2 FQGNSA. Trimming pared 2 bases from V and 1 base from J, leaving 14 bases between. CDR3 length: 16 residues. The CDR3 loop is CASSLRQGGRNTEAFF. The CDR3 DNA sequence: TGTGCCAGCAGCTTAAGGCAGGGTGGAAGGAACACTGAAGCTTTCTTT.

Only a few counts were recorded for this clonotype. The chain couples TRBV4-1 to TRBJ2-5, with TRBD2 identical over 9 bases. V lost 0 bases to trimming and J lost 3 bases; unmatched junction nucleotides: 5. Germline V gene lookup returns CDR1 MGHRA and CDR2 YSYEKL. The length of the CDR3 is 16 residues. The CDR3 is CASSQERASGKETQYF. CDR3 coding DNA: TGCGCCAGCAGCCAAGAAAGGGCTAGCGGGAAAGAGACCCAGTACTTC.